Here is one TCR beta chain with its context. The antigen is unknown. Unique molecular identifiers were present on the cDNA, which also gained a universal primer site by template switching. TCRdb ran MiXCR on the 5' RACE reads and lists one entry per CDR3 protein. The sample records 1.5 million to 2 million distinct CDR3 sequences, 32% being singletons. These data originate in a study of identical twins. Study-level findings and limits: One should note that invariant MAIT and iNKT cells could partly confound zero-insertion analyses. Sequences that were beta out-of-frame showed weaker excess twin sharing.

Per germline, CDR1 DFQATT and CDR2 SNEGSKA (reference sequence). The CDR3 length is 14 residues. The V gene lost 1 base and the J gene lost 2 bases, with 8 bases spanning the gap. This receptor was taken from a newborn girl in good health. The genes are TRBV20-1 and TRBJ1-4; TRBD1 might be the D (5 bases). Input material: cord blood. CDR3 DNA: TGCAGTGCTAGAGGGGGGGGGACTAATGAAAAACTGTTTTTT. Protein sequence: CSARGGGTNEKLFF.